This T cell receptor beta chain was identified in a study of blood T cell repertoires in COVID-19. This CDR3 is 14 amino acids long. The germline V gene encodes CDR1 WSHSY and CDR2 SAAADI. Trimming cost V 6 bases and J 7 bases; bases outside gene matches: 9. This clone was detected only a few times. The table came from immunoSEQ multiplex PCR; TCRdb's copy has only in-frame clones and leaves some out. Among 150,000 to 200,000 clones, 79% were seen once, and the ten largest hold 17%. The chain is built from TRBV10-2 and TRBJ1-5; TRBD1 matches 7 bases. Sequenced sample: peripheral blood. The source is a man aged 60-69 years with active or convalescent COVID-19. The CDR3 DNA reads TGCGCCAGCAGCAGGGGTCAGGGGGAGCAGCCCCAGCATTTT. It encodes CASSRGQGEQPQHF.